The clone carrying this T cell receptor (beta chain) was seen at least ten times. Its specificity is not known. This entry is derived from a study of CD8 T cells in ankylosing spondylitis. General study findings and limits: Within matched ankylosing spondylitis synovial fluid, disease-linked clones were reportedly significantly enriched. Certain motif variants had earlier been reported in reactive arthritis synovial fluid and blood. Within ankylosing spondylitis blood, a TCR beta motif made up of fewer than ten highly homologous variants appeared to be characteristic.

TCRdb reprocessed the 5' RACE reads with MiXCR, giving one entry per CDR3 protein. The sample lists 700,000 to 1,000,000 distinct CDR3 sequences; approximately 10% were seen once. The material sequenced was blood, either unsorted or a sorted T cell fraction (not recorded which). The sequence derives from a male donor with ankylosing spondylitis.

The CDR3 region is CAWSTPLNEQYF. Written as DNA, the CDR3 is TGTGCCTGGAGTACCCCCCTGAACGAGCAGTACTTC. The chain combines TRBV30 with TRBJ2-7; D is undetermined. This CDR3 is built from 12 residues. CDR1 and CDR2 (germline): GTSNPN, SVGIG (reference sequence). Trimming removed 2 bases from V and 5 bases from J, with 10 bases in between.